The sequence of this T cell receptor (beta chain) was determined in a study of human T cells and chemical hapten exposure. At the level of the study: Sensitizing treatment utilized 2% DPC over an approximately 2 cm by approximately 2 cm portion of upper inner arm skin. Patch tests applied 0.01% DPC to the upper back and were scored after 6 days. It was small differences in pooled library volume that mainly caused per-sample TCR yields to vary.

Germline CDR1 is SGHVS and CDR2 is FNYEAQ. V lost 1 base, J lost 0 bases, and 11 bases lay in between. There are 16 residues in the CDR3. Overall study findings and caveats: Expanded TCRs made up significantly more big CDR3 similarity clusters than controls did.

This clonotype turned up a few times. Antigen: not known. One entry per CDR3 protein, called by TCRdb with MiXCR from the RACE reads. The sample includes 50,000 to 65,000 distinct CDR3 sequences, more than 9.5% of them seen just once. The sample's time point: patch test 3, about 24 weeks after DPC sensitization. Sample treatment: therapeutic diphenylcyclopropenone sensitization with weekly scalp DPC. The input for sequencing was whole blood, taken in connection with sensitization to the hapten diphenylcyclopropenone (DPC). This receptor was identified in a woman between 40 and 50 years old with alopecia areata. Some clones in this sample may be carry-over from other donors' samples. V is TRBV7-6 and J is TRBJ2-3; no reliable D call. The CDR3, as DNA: TGTGCCAGCAGCTTAGATGTCGGTCTTAGCACAGATACGCAGTATTTT. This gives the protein CASSLDVGLSTDTQYF.